A selection of T cell receptor beta chains follows, all from one sample in a study of T-cell reconstitution after alpha-beta-depleted transplantation in children. TCRdb reprocessed the PCR reads via MiXCR and lists one record per CDR3 protein. Of more than 15,000 distinct CDR3 sequences in the sample, roughly 7.6% are singletons; the top ten hold less than 40%. This material consisted of PBMCs, mostly from graft donor cells, taken 60 days after TCRalphabeta/CD19-depleted stem cell transplant. These receptors all stem from a boy under three years old who had a stem cell transplant for Wiskott-Aldrich syndrome, so the T cells may come from the graft donor. Both conserved end residues are part of each CDR3. D genes are given only for firm matches. Size is stated for part of the rows, as once, few or many counts, or as a class when the clone is expanded.

V gene,J gene,clone size,D gene,CDR3 protein,CDR3 DNA
TRBV7-9,TRBJ1-1,many,.,CASSLTMGAGNTEAFF,TGTGCCAGCAGCCTAACGATGGGGGCAGGGAACACTGAAGCTTTCTTT
TRBV20-1,TRBJ2-6,many,TRBD1,CSARQGASGANVLTF,TGCAGTGCTAGGCAGGGGGCTTCTGGGGCCAACGTCCTGACTTTC
TRBV20-1,TRBJ1-1,.,.,CSARDYREGGTEAFF,TGCAGTGCTAGAGACTACAGGGAGGGGGGCACTGAAGCTTTCTTT
TRBV2,TRBJ2-1,many,TRBD2,CASRVNLLAGAF,TGTGCCAGCAGAGTGAATCTCCTAGCGGGGGCCTTT
TRBV20-1,TRBJ2-3,few,TRBD2,CSGGGAGGPDTQYF,TGCAGTGGCGGGGGGGCGGGAGGCCCAGATACGCAGTATTTT
TRBV19,TRBJ2-7,few,.,CASSPDSYYEQYF,TGTGCCAGTAGTCCGGACAGTTACTACGAGCAGTACTTC
TRBV7-9,TRBJ2-1,many,.,CASSSLDAGPGDEQFF,TGTGCCAGCAGCTCCTTAGATGCGGGACCCGGAGATGAGCAGTTCTTC
TRBV29-1,TRBJ2-1,.,.,CSELEFNEQFF,TGCAGCGAACTAGAATTCAATGAGCAGTTCTTC
TRBV9,TRBJ2-5,many,TRBD1,CASSVLGTGGQETQYF,TGTGCCAGCAGCGTCCTCGGGACAGGGGGCCAAGAGACCCAGTACTTC
TRBV7-2,TRBJ2-7,.,.,CASSRSREAYEQYF,TGTGCCAGCAGCCGAAGCAGGGAGGCCTACGAGCAGTACTTC
TRBV7-8,TRBJ2-7,many,TRBD1,CASSLVPWGQGTYEQYF,TGTGCCAGCAGCTTAGTTCCTTGGGGACAGGGAACCTACGAGCAGTACTTC
TRBV28,TRBJ2-3,medium-sized,TRBD1,CASSFRTGGTDTQYF,TGTGCCAGCAGTTTTCGGACAGGGGGCACAGATACGCAGTATTTT
TRBV9,TRBJ1-2,many,.,CASSVGGTYGYTF,TGTGCCAGCAGCGTGGGGGGGACCTATGGCTACACCTTC
TRBV20-1,TRBJ2-7,.,TRBD1,CSAARRTGISYEQYF,TGCAGTGCCGCGAGACGGACAGGAATATCCTACGAGCAGTACTTC
TRBV7-3,TRBJ2-5,many,.,CASSLSLGETQYF,TGTGCCAGCAGCTTAAGTCTTGGGGAGACCCAGTACTTC
TRBV4-2,TRBJ2-3,many,.,CASSRLCADTQYF,TGTGCCAGCAGCCGTTTATGTGCAGATACGCAGTATTTT
TRBV3-1,TRBJ2-5,once,TRBD1,CATTQGTGGQETQYF,TGTGCCACCACCCAAGGAACAGGGGGCCAAGAGACCCAGTACTTC
TRBV5-5,TRBJ2-1,.,.,CASSPGIGSSNYNEQFF,TGTGCCAGCAGCCCAGGGATCGGGAGCTCAAACTACAATGAGCAGTTCTTC
TRBV27,TRBJ1-2,.,.,CLQGWITGGGYTF,TGTTTACAAGGGTGGATCACCGGAGGGGGCTACACCTTC
TRBV4-3,TRBJ1-1,many,.,CASSPDEGNTEVFF,TGCGCCAGCAGCCCCGACGAGGGGAACACTGAAGTTTTCTTT
TRBV12-3/TRBV12-4,TRBJ2-1,many,.,CASSVRNEQFF,TGTGCCAGCAGTGTCCGCAATGAGCAGTTCTTC
TRBV6-5,TRBJ2-1,many,TRBD1,CASSYGTVNEQFF,TGTGCCAGCAGTTACGGGACAGTCAATGAGCAGTTCTTC
TRBV3-1,TRBJ2-1,many,TRBD2,CASSQDVAGPRFF,TGTGCCAGCAGCCAAGACGTAGCGGGGCCAAGGTTCTTC
TRBV20-1,TRBJ2-3,many,TRBD2,CSATIPGLATDTQYF,TGCAGTGCTACCATACCGGGACTAGCAACAGATACGCAGTATTTT
TRBV6-5,TRBJ2-5,many,.,CASALDPEETQYF,TGTGCCAGTGCCCTTGACCCGGAAGAGACCCAGTACTTC
TRBV7-9,TRBJ2-1,many,.,CASSLEQALGYNEQFF,TGTGCCAGCAGCTTAGAGCAGGCTCTCGGGTACAATGAGCAGTTCTTC
TRBV7-3,TRBJ2-7,many,.,CASSVGGSGYEQYF,TGTGCCAGCAGCGTCGGAGGGTCAGGGTACGAGCAGTACTTC
TRBV29-1,TRBJ2-3,many,TRBD2,CSVVDRLARDTQYF,TGCAGCGTTGTGGACCGACTAGCGCGGGATACGCAGTATTTT
TRBV5-1,TRBJ1-2,few,.,CASSPEGYYGYTF,TGCGCCAGCAGCCCGGAAGGGTACTATGGCTACACCTTC
TRBV20-1,TRBJ2-6,many,TRBD2,CSARWRGGGSGANVLTF,TGCAGTGCTAGGTGGCGGGGGGGGGGCTCTGGGGCCAACGTCCTGACTTTC
TRBV15,TRBJ2-6,few,TRBD2,CATSRDGASGSSGANVLTF,TGTGCCACCAGCAGAGATGGTGCTAGCGGGAGCTCTGGGGCCAACGTCCTGACTTTC
TRBV19,TRBJ1-5,.,.,CASRPGFQGRPYSNQPQHF,TGTGCCAGTAGGCCCGGGTTTCAGGGACGACCGTATAGCAATCAGCCCCAGCATTTT
TRBV6-1,TRBJ2-3,few,.,CASSVIRTDTQYF,TGTGCCAGCAGTGTAATCCGGACAGATACGCAGTATTTT
TRBV2,TRBJ2-3,few,.,CASSAFRPSLTDTQYF,TGTGCCAGCAGTGCCTTTCGTCCTAGTTTAACAGATACGCAGTATTTT
TRBV7-9,TRBJ2-1,many,TRBD2,CASSRLGWTSGRVKNEQFF,TGTGCCAGCAGCCGCTTAGGTTGGACTAGCGGGAGGGTGAAGAATGAGCAGTTCTTC
TRBV4-1,TRBJ2-7,.,.,CASSQVPVKSSYEQYF,TGCGCCAGCAGCCAAGTCCCGGTCAAGAGCTCCTACGAGCAGTACTTC
TRBV20-1,TRBJ2-5,many,.,CSAKVIARGGTQYF,TGCAGTGCTAAGGTCATCGCGCGGGGTGGGACCCAGTACTTC
TRBV3-1,TRBJ1-2,many,.,CASSHVPGVGYTF,TGTGCCAGCAGCCACGTTCCCGGGGTCGGCTACACCTTC
TRBV29-1,TRBJ2-5,many,.,CSVEGLGGGETQYF,TGCAGCGTTGAAGGGCTGGGTGGTGGAGAGACCCAGTACTTC
TRBV20-1,TRBJ2-3,many,TRBD2,CSASKGTSGLTDTQYF,TGCAGTGCTTCAAAAGGGACTAGCGGGCTCACAGATACGCAGTATTTT
TRBV7-9,TRBJ1-5,many,.,CASSSGAGQPQHF,TGTGCCAGCAGCTCAGGGGCCGGTCAGCCCCAGCATTTT
TRBV6-6,TRBJ2-7,many,.,CASREGGYEQYF,TGTGCCAGCAGGGAGGGCGGCTACGAGCAGTACTTC
TRBV10-3,TRBJ1-2,many,.,CAISESRGSLYGYTF,TGTGCCATCAGTGAGTCTCGGGGTTCGCTCTATGGCTACACCTTC
TRBV6-6,TRBJ1-6,.,.,CASSPANSPLHF,TGTGCCAGCAGCCCCGCTAATTCACCCCTCCACTTT
TRBV11-2,TRBJ2-1,few,TRBD2,CASSLVVVAPSGVSSYNEQFF,TGTGCCAGCAGCTTAGTAGTAGTCGCTCCTAGCGGGGTCAGCTCCTACAATGAGCAGTTCTTC
TRBV6-5,TRBJ1-1,many,TRBD1,CASSYIQGARTEAFF,TGTGCCAGCAGTTACATTCAGGGGGCGAGGACTGAAGCTTTCTTT
TRBV5-1,TRBJ2-1,.,.,CASSLASGYPNEQFF,TGCGCCAGCAGCTTGGCCTCAGGTTACCCCAATGAGCAGTTCTTC
TRBV28,TRBJ2-3,few,TRBD2,CASSPLAGGRSTDTQYF,TGTGCCAGCAGTCCCCTAGCGGGAGGGCGGAGTACAGATACGCAGTATTTT
TRBV29-1,TRBJ2-3,many,TRBD2,CSVERGGGGGDTQYF,TGCAGCGTTGAACGGGGGGGAGGTGGTGGAGATACGCAGTATTTT
TRBV18,TRBJ2-5,many,.,CASSPGKETQYF,TGTGCCAGCTCACCTGGCAAGGAGACCCAGTACTTC
TRBV20-1,TRBJ2-7,few,.,CSASPRWGSYEQYF,TGCAGTGCTAGCCCTAGGTGGGGGTCCTACGAGCAGTACTTC
TRBV19,TRBJ2-2,many,TRBD2,CASSMKAGALGGELFF,TGTGCCAGTAGTATGAAAGCGGGAGCTTTGGGCGGGGAGCTGTTTTTT
TRBV24-1,TRBJ2-2,.,.,CATSDLPGELFF,TGTGCCACCAGTGACCTCCCCGGGGAGCTGTTTTTT
TRBV30,TRBJ1-1,few,TRBD1,CAWTGQGYTEAFF,TGTGCCTGGACGGGACAGGGGTACACTGAAGCTTTCTTT
TRBV3-1,TRBJ2-1,.,TRBD2,CASSHSGSSYNEQFF,TGTGCCAGCAGCCACAGCGGGAGCTCCTACAATGAGCAGTTCTTC
TRBV28,TRBJ2-1,many,TRBD2,CASSSGLAGGRFF,TGTGCCAGCAGTTCCGGACTAGCGGGAGGGCGTTTCTTC
TRBV5-6,TRBJ1-3,many,.,CASSSRQRNTIYF,TGTGCCAGCAGCTCAAGACAGAGAAACACCATATATTTT
TRBV20-1,TRBJ2-1,.,TRBD2,CSARPSGLAPSNEQFF,TGCAGTGCTAGACCGTCGGGACTAGCGCCCTCCAATGAGCAGTTCTTC
TRBV19,TRBJ2-1,few,.,CASSVDSSSYNEQFF,TGTGCCAGTAGTGTCGACTCGAGCTCCTACAATGAGCAGTTCTTC
TRBV4-2,TRBJ1-1,few,.,CAISPGAENTEAFF,TGTGCCATCAGCCCGGGAGCAGAGAACACTGAAGCTTTCTTT